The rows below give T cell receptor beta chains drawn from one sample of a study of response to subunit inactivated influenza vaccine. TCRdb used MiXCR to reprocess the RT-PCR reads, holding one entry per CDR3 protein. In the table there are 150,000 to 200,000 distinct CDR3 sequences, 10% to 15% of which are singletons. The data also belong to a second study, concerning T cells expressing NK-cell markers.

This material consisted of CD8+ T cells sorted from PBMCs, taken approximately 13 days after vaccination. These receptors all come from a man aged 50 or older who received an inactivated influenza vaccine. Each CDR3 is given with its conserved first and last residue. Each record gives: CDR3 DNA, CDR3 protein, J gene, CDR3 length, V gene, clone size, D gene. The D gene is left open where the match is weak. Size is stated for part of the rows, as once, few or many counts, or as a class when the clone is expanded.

CDR3nt: TGTGCCAGCAGTTACTCGCCGGGACTAGCGGGAGGGGAGACCCAGTACTTC
CDR3aa: CASSYSPGLAGGETQYF
j_gene: TRBJ2-5
len: 17
v_gene: TRBV6-5
abundance: few
d_gene: TRBD2

CDR3nt: TGTGCCAGCAGTTCTGACACTACGGGACTAGCGGGGGGCGAGCAGTTCTTC
CDR3aa: CASSSDTTGLAGGEQFF
j_gene: TRBJ2-1
len: 17
v_gene: TRBV6-5
abundance: once
d_gene: TRBD2

CDR3nt: TGTGCCAGCTCAAAAGCCCTGAACACTGAAGCTTTCTTT
CDR3aa: CASSKALNTEAFF
j_gene: TRBJ1-1
len: 13
v_gene: TRBV3-1
abundance: NA
d_gene: NA

CDR3nt: TGTGCCAGCAGCTACTCGATGGGACAGGGGTTCCACAATGAGCAGTTCTTC
CDR3aa: CASSYSMGQGFHNEQFF
j_gene: TRBJ2-1
len: 17
v_gene: TRBV7-8
abundance: NA
d_gene: TRBD1

CDR3nt: TGTGCCAGCAGGCCCGAAGCAGAGACCTACGAGCAGTACTTC
CDR3aa: CASRPEAETYEQYF
j_gene: TRBJ2-7
len: 14
v_gene: TRBV12-3/TRBV12-4
abundance: few
d_gene: NA

CDR3nt: TGTGCCACCAGCTCAGGGCCGGGACAGGGTCCCACTGAAGCTTTCTTT
CDR3aa: CATSSGPGQGPTEAFF
j_gene: TRBJ1-1
len: 16
v_gene: TRBV15
abundance: NA
d_gene: TRBD1

CDR3nt: TGTGCCAGCAGCCAAGACCTCCCGGGGTACACTGAAGCTTTCTTT
CDR3aa: CASSQDLPGYTEAFF
j_gene: TRBJ1-1
len: 15
v_gene: TRBV4-2
abundance: few
d_gene: NA

CDR3nt: TGTGCCAGCAACGGAGGGCGGATCTCCACAGATACGCAGTATTTT
CDR3aa: CASNGGRISTDTQYF
j_gene: TRBJ2-3
len: 15
v_gene: TRBV9
abundance: NA
d_gene: NA

CDR3nt: TGTGCCAGCAGTAGGCTACAGGGGGCGGTTGAAGCTTTCTTT
CDR3aa: CASSRLQGAVEAFF
j_gene: TRBJ1-1
len: 14
v_gene: TRBV28
abundance: NA
d_gene: TRBD1

CDR3nt: TGCAGCGCCCTGTTAGCGGAAGGTCCCGTTGGGACCCAGTACTTC
CDR3aa: CSALLAEGPVGTQYF
j_gene: TRBJ2-5
len: 15
v_gene: TRBV29-1
abundance: few
d_gene: NA

CDR3nt: TGTGCCAGCAGCCACGAAATTTTGGGGCTGATCGACCCACCCGCAGATACGCAGTATTTT
CDR3aa: CASSHEILGLIDPPADTQYF
j_gene: TRBJ2-3
len: 20
v_gene: TRBV6-2/TRBV6-3
abundance: NA
d_gene: NA

CDR3nt: TGCAGTGCTTCAGCACGGGCCACTGAAGCTTTCTTT
CDR3aa: CSASARATEAFF
j_gene: TRBJ1-1
len: 12
v_gene: TRBV20-1
abundance: NA
d_gene: NA

CDR3nt: TGTGCCAGCAGCGAATGGATGGACACAGATACGCAGTATTTT
CDR3aa: CASSEWMDTDTQYF
j_gene: TRBJ2-3
len: 14
v_gene: TRBV9
abundance: few
d_gene: NA

CDR3nt: TGTGCCAGCAGTTTAGTGCAGGGTGAGCGGGAGGAGCTGTTTTTT
CDR3aa: CASSLVQGEREELFF
j_gene: TRBJ2-2
len: 15
v_gene: TRBV12-3/TRBV12-4
abundance: NA
d_gene: TRBD2

CDR3nt: TGCGCCAGCAGCCAAGATCTCACGGTATACTCTGGAAACACCATATATTTT
CDR3aa: CASSQDLTVYSGNTIYF
j_gene: TRBJ1-3
len: 17
v_gene: TRBV4-3
abundance: few
d_gene: NA

CDR3nt: TGTGCCAGCAGTTTCGGGACGGGGAACTATGGCTACACCTTC
CDR3aa: CASSFGTGNYGYTF
j_gene: TRBJ1-2
len: 14
v_gene: TRBV28
abundance: few
d_gene: NA

CDR3nt: TGTGCCAGCAGTTGGTCGGTCTACAATGAGCAGTTCTTC
CDR3aa: CASSWSVYNEQFF
j_gene: TRBJ2-1
len: 13
v_gene: TRBV6-5
abundance: many
d_gene: NA

CDR3nt: TGTGCCATCAGTGAAGGGGCCTACGAGCAGTACTTC
CDR3aa: CAISEGAYEQYF
j_gene: TRBJ2-7
len: 12
v_gene: TRBV10-3
abundance: NA
d_gene: NA

CDR3nt: TGTGCCAGCAGCCTCAACCCCCCCCAGGGGTGGAACACTGAAGCTTTCTTT
CDR3aa: CASSLNPPQGWNTEAFF
j_gene: TRBJ1-1
len: 17
v_gene: TRBV27
abundance: NA
d_gene: NA

CDR3nt: TGTGCCAGCAGCCTCGGTGGGACACTAGCGGGAGTGAACGAGCAGTACTTC
CDR3aa: CASSLGGTLAGVNEQYF
j_gene: TRBJ2-7
len: 17
v_gene: TRBV4-2
abundance: NA
d_gene: TRBD2

CDR3nt: TGTGCCAGCAGAGGCATCTGGGAGTCCACAGATACGCAGTATTTT
CDR3aa: CASRGIWESTDTQYF
j_gene: TRBJ2-3
len: 15
v_gene: TRBV2
abundance: NA
d_gene: NA

CDR3nt: TGCGCCAGCAGCTTGGTAGGGTCCTCCTACAATGAGCAGTTCTTC
CDR3aa: CASSLVGSSYNEQFF
j_gene: TRBJ2-1
len: 15
v_gene: TRBV5-1
abundance: NA
d_gene: NA

CDR3nt: TGTGCCAGCAGCCCGACAGGGGGGAGCGGGGGGGCAAAGGTTAATGAGCAGTTCTTC
CDR3aa: CASSPTGGSGGAKVNEQFF
j_gene: TRBJ2-1
len: 19
v_gene: TRBV11-1
abundance: NA
d_gene: NA

CDR3nt: TGTGCCACCAGTGACACGAATAGGGCAGGCACAGATACGCAGTATTTT
CDR3aa: CATSDTNRAGTDTQYF
j_gene: TRBJ2-3
len: 16
v_gene: TRBV24-1
abundance: NA
d_gene: NA

CDR3nt: TGCAGCGTTACCGGGGATGGATCTGGGGCCAACGTCCTGACTTTC
CDR3aa: CSVTGDGSGANVLTF
j_gene: TRBJ2-6
len: 15
v_gene: TRBV29-1
abundance: few
d_gene: NA

CDR3nt: TGTGCCAGCAGCTCAACAGGGGGCTCGTCCTACGAGCAGTACTTC
CDR3aa: CASSSTGGSSYEQYF
j_gene: TRBJ2-7
len: 15
v_gene: TRBV9
abundance: few
d_gene: TRBD1

CDR3nt: TGTGCCAGCAGCTTAGCGCTGGAGACCCAGTACTTC
CDR3aa: CASSLALETQYF
j_gene: TRBJ2-5
len: 12
v_gene: TRBV7-8
abundance: many
d_gene: NA

CDR3nt: TGTGCCAGCACAGGGGGATCTAACTATGGCTACACCTTC
CDR3aa: CASTGGSNYGYTF
j_gene: TRBJ1-2
len: 13
v_gene: TRBV6-2/TRBV6-3
abundance: few
d_gene: TRBD1

CDR3nt: TGCAGTGCGGAAACCGGGACTAGCGGGGCTCACGAGCAGTACTTC
CDR3aa: CSAETGTSGAHEQYF
j_gene: TRBJ2-7
len: 15
v_gene: TRBV20-1
abundance: NA
d_gene: TRBD2

CDR3nt: TGTGCCAGCAGGGCCGGGACAGTAAACACTGAAGCTTTCTTT
CDR3aa: CASRAGTVNTEAFF
j_gene: TRBJ1-1
len: 14
v_gene: TRBV6-1
abundance: few
d_gene: TRBD1

CDR3nt: TGTGCCAGCAGCGTTCATAGCGGGAGCACAGATACGCAGTATTTT
CDR3aa: CASSVHSGSTDTQYF
j_gene: TRBJ2-3
len: 15
v_gene: TRBV9
abundance: NA
d_gene: TRBD2

CDR3nt: TGTGCCAGCAGCAAAACAGGGGGCGCGGCCTACGAGCAGTACTTC
CDR3aa: CASSKTGGAAYEQYF
j_gene: TRBJ2-7
len: 15
v_gene: TRBV27
abundance: few
d_gene: TRBD1

CDR3nt: TGTGCCATCGACAGCTACGAGCAGTACTTC
CDR3aa: CAIDSYEQYF
j_gene: TRBJ2-7
len: 10
v_gene: TRBV27
abundance: few
d_gene: NA

CDR3nt: TGCGCCAGCAGCCAACTACTAGCGGGAGCAGCAGATACGCAGTATTTT
CDR3aa: CASSQLLAGAADTQYF
j_gene: TRBJ2-3
len: 16
v_gene: TRBV4-3
abundance: NA
d_gene: TRBD2

CDR3nt: TGCGCCAGCAGCTTCACTAGCGAGCCCTACGAGCAGTACTTC
CDR3aa: CASSFTSEPYEQYF
j_gene: TRBJ2-7
len: 14
v_gene: TRBV4-1
abundance: NA
d_gene: TRBD2

CDR3nt: TGCGCCAGCAGCCAAGGGGACAGCCCTGGGGTCAATCAGCCCCAGCATTTT
CDR3aa: CASSQGDSPGVNQPQHF
j_gene: TRBJ1-5
len: 17
v_gene: TRBV4-3
abundance: few
d_gene: TRBD1

CDR3nt: TGTGCCACTAGCGGGAGCCAAGAGACCCAGTACTTC
CDR3aa: CATSGSQETQYF
j_gene: TRBJ2-5
len: 12
v_gene: TRBV6-2/TRBV6-3
abundance: few
d_gene: TRBD2

CDR3nt: TGCAGTGCTAGAGTCAAACGACTAGCGGGCGCCTACGAGCAGTACTTC
CDR3aa: CSARVKRLAGAYEQYF
j_gene: TRBJ2-7
len: 16
v_gene: TRBV20-1
abundance: few
d_gene: TRBD2

CDR3nt: TGTGCCAGCAATTCAGTGCAGGGGTCCTACGAGCAGTACTTC
CDR3aa: CASNSVQGSYEQYF
j_gene: TRBJ2-7
len: 14
v_gene: TRBV7-9
abundance: many
d_gene: NA

CDR3nt: TGTGCCAGCAGCTTAGCGCGGTCCGGGTACACTGAAGCTTTCTTT
CDR3aa: CASSLARSGYTEAFF
j_gene: TRBJ1-1
len: 15
v_gene: TRBV7-9
abundance: many
d_gene: NA

CDR3nt: TGTGCCAGCAGGACTAATACCGGGGAGCTGTTTTTT
CDR3aa: CASRTNTGELFF
j_gene: TRBJ2-2
len: 12
v_gene: TRBV9
abundance: many
d_gene: NA

CDR3nt: TGTGCCAGCAGTACCAGGGACAGGGGAACCTACGAGCAGTACTTC
CDR3aa: CASSTRDRGTYEQYF
j_gene: TRBJ2-7
len: 15
v_gene: TRBV28
abundance: NA
d_gene: TRBD1

CDR3nt: TGCAGCGTTGAAGACCGGACAGGTTACAATGAGCAGTTCTTC
CDR3aa: CSVEDRTGYNEQFF
j_gene: TRBJ2-1
len: 14
v_gene: TRBV29-1
abundance: many
d_gene: TRBD1

CDR3nt: TGCGCCAGCAGCCCTAGACAGGGCTCGAGCACAGATACGCAGTATTTT
CDR3aa: CASSPRQGSSTDTQYF
j_gene: TRBJ2-3
len: 16
v_gene: TRBV5-1
abundance: NA
d_gene: TRBD1

CDR3nt: TGTGCCACCAGTGATTTGCAAGGGCGTAATGAGCAGTTCTTC
CDR3aa: CATSDLQGRNEQFF
j_gene: TRBJ2-1
len: 14
v_gene: TRBV24-1
abundance: NA
d_gene: NA

CDR3nt: TGTGCCAGCAGTCTTCGGACGGATATGATAGCCTACGAGCAGTACTTC
CDR3aa: CASSLRTDMIAYEQYF
j_gene: TRBJ2-7
len: 16
v_gene: TRBV28
abundance: NA
d_gene: NA

CDR3nt: TGTGCCAGCAGCCAGGGACGTCTCGGGACTCGGTCATACAATGAGCAGTTCTTC
CDR3aa: CASSQGRLGTRSYNEQFF
j_gene: TRBJ2-1
len: 18
v_gene: TRBV11-2
abundance: few
d_gene: NA

CDR3nt: TGTGCCAGCAGCTTATGGGGGGGGGATTACGAGCAGTACTTC
CDR3aa: CASSLWGGDYEQYF
j_gene: TRBJ2-7
len: 14
v_gene: TRBV11-2
abundance: many
d_gene: TRBD2

CDR3nt: TGTGCCAGCAGTTCAGGAGGGGGTGGTACGTACGAGCAGTACTTC
CDR3aa: CASSSGGGGTYEQYF
j_gene: TRBJ2-7
len: 15
v_gene: TRBV27
abundance: many
d_gene: NA

CDR3nt: TGTGCCAGCAGTGCCATATTTTCAGATACGCAGTATTTT
CDR3aa: CASSAIFSDTQYF
j_gene: TRBJ2-3
len: 13
v_gene: TRBV6-1
abundance: NA
d_gene: NA

CDR3nt: TGCGCCAGCAGCCGCCCCCCCGGGACTACAGGGGGGAGTGAGCAGTTCTTC
CDR3aa: CASSRPPGTTGGSEQFF
j_gene: TRBJ2-1
len: 17
v_gene: TRBV4-1
abundance: NA
d_gene: NA

CDR3nt: TGTGCCAGCAGCGCACCGGGACTAGCGAATGAGCAGTTCTTC
CDR3aa: CASSAPGLANEQFF
j_gene: TRBJ2-1
len: 14
v_gene: TRBV12-3/TRBV12-4
abundance: NA
d_gene: TRBD2

CDR3nt: TGTGCCAGCTCACCAGAGACAGGGGCCTACGAGCAGTACTTC
CDR3aa: CASSPETGAYEQYF
j_gene: TRBJ2-7
len: 14
v_gene: TRBV18
abundance: few
d_gene: TRBD1

CDR3nt: TGCGCCAGCAGCCAAGTCGGGACTTACAATGAGCAGTTCTTC
CDR3aa: CASSQVGTYNEQFF
j_gene: TRBJ2-1
len: 14
v_gene: TRBV4-1
abundance: few
d_gene: NA

CDR3nt: TGTGCCAGCAGCCCCGGGACTAGCGGCTCGGTCACAGATACGCAGTATTTT
CDR3aa: CASSPGTSGSVTDTQYF
j_gene: TRBJ2-3
len: 17
v_gene: TRBV7-3
abundance: NA
d_gene: TRBD2

CDR3nt: TGTGCCAGCAGTTACCTAGGCAGGGCATCCTACGAGCAGTACTTC
CDR3aa: CASSYLGRASYEQYF
j_gene: TRBJ2-7
len: 15
v_gene: TRBV6-5
abundance: few
d_gene: NA

CDR3nt: TGTGCCAGCAGTTTATCCGGGATAGATCCCTACGAGCAGTACTTC
CDR3aa: CASSLSGIDPYEQYF
j_gene: TRBJ2-7
len: 15
v_gene: TRBV12-3/TRBV12-4
abundance: few
d_gene: NA

CDR3nt: TGCAGCGTTGCCCGGGGGGGAGGGAACACCGGGGAGCTGTTTTTT
CDR3aa: CSVARGGGNTGELFF
j_gene: TRBJ2-2
len: 15
v_gene: TRBV29-1
abundance: NA
d_gene: TRBD2

CDR3nt: TGCAGCGTTGAGGGGGGAAACGGTAGCCAGTACTTC
CDR3aa: CSVEGGNGSQYF
j_gene: TRBJ2-5
len: 12
v_gene: TRBV29-1
abundance: many
d_gene: NA